A single sample gave rise to the 17 T cell receptor beta chains below, sequenced in a study of response to subunit inactivated influenza vaccine. Via MiXCR, TCRdb re-called the RT-PCR reads, giving one row per CDR3 protein. The sample has approximately 700,000 distinct CDR3 sequences, about 15% seen once; the top ten hold around a tenth. The sequencing used PBMCs from blood, collected 11 to 12 days after vaccination. The receptors come from a man in his forties or fifties who received an inactivated influenza vaccine.

This clonotype has only a few counts. This sequence joins TRBV6-5 and TRBJ2-7; D ambiguous. Between the trimmed V and J ends, which lost 2 bases and 2 bases, there was a span of 13 bases. CDR1 and CDR2 (germline): MNHEY, SVGAGI. This CDR3 has 15 residues. CDR3 nucleotides: TGTGCCAGCAGTTACCGTCAGCTGGCCCCCTACGAGCAGTACTTC. This codes for CASSYRQLAPYEQYF.

This clonotype was counted only a few times. V and J are TRBV6-5 and TRBJ2-6, with D tentatively TRBD1 or TRBD2 (5 bases each). Germline assignment: CDR1 MNHEY and CDR2 SVGAGI. V was pared by 2 bases and J by 0 bases, with 11 bases between. This CDR3 comprises 17 residues. CDR3 DNA sequence: TGTGCCAGCAGTTACGACGGGGCAGCCTCTGGGGCCAACGTCCTGACTTTC. As protein: CASSYDGAASGANVLTF.

The chain combines TRBV7-2 with TRBJ1-2, with D maybe TRBD1 (6 bases). Per the germline V gene, CDR1 is SGHTA and CDR2 is FQGNSA. Trimming cost V 4 bases and J 2 bases, with 17 bases left between them. The CDR3 consists of 16 residues. The CDR3 is CASSSRGGTTNYGYTF. CDR3 DNA: TGTGCCAGCAGCTCTAGAGGTGGGACAACCAACTATGGCTACACCTTC.

The CDR3 is CASSRSSDGTQYF. In DNA form, the CDR3 reads TGTGCCAGCAGCCGCTCTTCGGATGGGACGCAGTATTTT. The gene calls are TRBV7-3 and TRBJ2-3, with unresolved D. The CDR3 has 13 residues. Germline lookup yields CDR1 SGHTA and CDR2 FQGTGA. V was shortened by 5 bases and J by 9 bases, with 15 bases between the two germline ends.

V gene TRBV20-1 combines with J gene TRBJ2-3, with a weak D call TRBD1 (7 bases). The germline CDR1 and CDR2 sequences are DFQATT and SNEGSKA (reference sequence). V lost 4 bases and J 6 bases, leaving 23 bases between the germline ends. CDR3 length: 16 residues. The CDR3 reads CSATKVRDSREDTQYF. In DNA form, the CDR3 reads TGCAGTGCTACCAAAGTCCGGGACAGCCGGGAGGATACGCAGTATTTT.

Notes on this clonotype: The germline gene is not matched at one end of the junction; a read error may be the cause. The chain joins TRBV9 to TRBJ1-2; 8 bases are shared with TRBD1. The CDR3 has 13 amino acids. Germline CDR1 is SGDLS and CDR2 is YYNGEE. CDR3 nucleotides: TGTGCCAGCAGCTGGACAGGGAACTCTGGCTACACCTTC. Translated: CASSWTGNSGYTF. Looking up the rest from reference TRBV9 and TRBJ1-2 gives the full variable domain: DSGVTQTPKHLITATGQRVTLRCSPRSGDLSVYWYQQSLDQGLQFLIQYYNGEERAKGNILERFSAQQFPDLHSELNLSSLELGDSALYFCASSWTGNSGYTFGSGTRLTVV.

In DNA, the CDR3 is TGTGCCAGCAGCCCCCCTGGGGGGATGAACACTGAAGCTTTCTTT. Translation gives CASSPPGGMNTEAFF. The chain carries TRBV7-9 and TRBJ1-1; weak D call: TRBD1 (5 bases). The length of the CDR3 is 15 residues. The germline V gene has CDR1 SEHNR and CDR2 FQNEAQ (reference sequence). Trimming took off 5 bases at V and 0 bases at J, with 13 bases between the two ends. Full variable domain (remainder filled in from reference TRBV7-9 and TRBJ1-1): DTGVSQNPRHKITKRGQNVTFRCDPISEHNRLYWYRQTLGQGPEFLTYFQNEAQLEKSRLLSDRFSAERPKGSFSTLEIQRTEQGDSAMYLCASSPPGGMNTEAFFGQGTRLTVV.

The chain is built from TRBV2 and TRBJ2-7; the D gene is possibly TRBD1 (5 bases). This CDR3 comprises 14 residues. V was pared by 7 bases and J by 6 bases, with 19 bases between. Germline V lookup: CDR1 SNHLY, CDR2 FYNNEI. CDR3: CASTPWSGPGEQYF. The CDR3 region has the DNA TGTGCCAGCACCCCGTGGTCAGGGCCGGGCGAGCAGTACTTC.

This clonotype was detected only a few times. This chain connects TRBV4-1 to TRBJ1-5, with no clear D. Germline CDR1 MGHRA, CDR2 YSYEKL. Trimming removed 1 base at V and 7 bases at J, with 8 bases between. The CDR3 loop spans 13 amino acids. Here the CDR3 reads CASSQARGQPQHF. The CDR3, as DNA: TGCGCCAGCAGCCAAGCAAGAGGGCAGCCCCAGCATTTT.

The V and J genes are TRBV20-1 and TRBJ2-3, with 10 bases aligning to TRBD1. CDR1 is DFQATT and CDR2 is SNEGSKA in the germline V gene (reference sequence). The CDR3 covers 15 residues. The J segment lost 3 bases and the V segment lost 5 bases, leaving 8 bases of the junction unmatched. The CDR3 DNA reads as TGCAGTGCTCGCCGACAGGGGGCAATGACAGATACGCAGTATTTT. Its translation is CSARRQGAMTDTQYF.

This chain links TRBV20-1 with TRBJ2-7, with 7 bases lining up with TRBD1. This CDR3 comprises 12 residues. Germline loops: CDR1 DFQATT, CDR2 SNEGSKA (reference sequence). The V gene end was trimmed by 6 bases and the J gene end by 5 bases; junction bases not matched to a gene: 7. This CDR3 is CSAPQGVHEQYF. The DNA of the CDR3 is TGCAGTGCACCCCAGGGGGTCCACGAGCAGTACTTC.

In this sample, this clonotype turned up a few times. The chain carries TRBV12-3 or TRBV12-4 and TRBJ1-1; 9 bases line up with TRBD1. Unmatched junction bases numbered 4, after V lost 3 bases and J lost 5 bases. The CDR3 contains 14 residues. The CDR3 protein is CASSFTGGRTEAFF. Here the CDR3 DNA reads TGTGCCAGCAGTTTTACAGGGGGCCGGACTGAAGCTTTCTTT.

In its sample, this clonotype was seen a few times. The rearrangement uses TRBV6-4 and TRBJ2-3; the D is unclear. CDR1 is MRHNA and CDR2 is SNTAGT in the germline V gene. This CDR3 has 13 amino acids. The germline V and J ends were trimmed by 4 bases and 6 bases, with 11 bases remaining between them. CDR3 sequence reads: CASSVTQRDTQYF. In DNA, the CDR3 is TGTGCCAGCAGTGTGACCCAGAGGGATACGCAGTATTTT.

This clonotype was seen a few times. The J gene is TRBJ2-7, the V gene TRBV11-2, with 8 bases that match TRBD2. V dropped 8 bases and J dropped 4; count of bases not matched to a gene: 13. Germline loops: CDR1 SGHAT, CDR2 FQNNGV. CDR3 size: 15 residues. The CDR3 nucleotides are TGTGCCAGCGAATTATTAAGCGGGAGCGGGTACGAGCAGTACTTC. Encoded protein: CASELLSGSGYEQYF.

The V gene is TRBV6-5, the J gene TRBJ2-1; tentatively, D is TRBD1 (6 bases). CDR3 size: 17 residues. Per the germline V gene, CDR1 is MNHEY and CDR2 is SVGAGI. The V end was cut by 4 bases, the J end by 4 bases, with 20 bases between. For the CDR3, the DNA is TGTGCCAGCAGTTCTACCCTTGACAGGAGCTTATACAATGAGCAGTTCTTC. Amino acids: CASSSTLDRSLYNEQFF.

This clonotype was observed at least ten times. This chain uses TRBV29-1 with TRBJ1-3, with D perhaps matching TRBD1 (5 bases). This CDR3 is built from 11 residues. V lost 4 bases and J 9 bases, leaving 10 bases between the germline ends. Germline values: CDR1 SQVTM, CDR2 ANQGSEA. CDR3 residues: CSVGIGGTIYF. CDR3 DNA: TGCAGCGTTGGGATCGGGGGCACCATATATTTT.

Here the CDR3 reads CASSLYAGGRGTDTQYF. CDR3 in DNA: TGTGCCAGCAGCTTATATGCGGGAGGCCGGGGCACAGATACGCAGTATTTT. The chain couples TRBV7-6 to TRBJ2-3; 8 positions agree with TRBD2. This CDR3 is built from 17 residues. Germline CDR1 reads SGHVS; CDR2 reads FNYEAQ. V dropped 2 bases and J dropped 1; count of bases not matched to a gene: 8.